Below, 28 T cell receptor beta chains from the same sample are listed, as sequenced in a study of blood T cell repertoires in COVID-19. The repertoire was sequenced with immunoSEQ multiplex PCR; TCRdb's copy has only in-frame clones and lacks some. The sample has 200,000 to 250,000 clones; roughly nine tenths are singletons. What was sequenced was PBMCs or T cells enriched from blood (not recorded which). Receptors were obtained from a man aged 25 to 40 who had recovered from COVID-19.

CDR3 nucleotides: TGCGCCAGCGGCCTCCGGGACAGTAATGAAAAACTGTTTTTT. The encoded protein is CASGLRDSNEKLFF. The chain links TRBV5-1 to TRBJ1-4, with 7 positions matching TRBD1. The germline V gene encodes CDR1 SGHRS and CDR2 YFSETQ. The CDR3 totals 14 residues. The V gene end was trimmed by 7 bases and the J gene end by 4 bases; junction bases not matched to a gene: 7.

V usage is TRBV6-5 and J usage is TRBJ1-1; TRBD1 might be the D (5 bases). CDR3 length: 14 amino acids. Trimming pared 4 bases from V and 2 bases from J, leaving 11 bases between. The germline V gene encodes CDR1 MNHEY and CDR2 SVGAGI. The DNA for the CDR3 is TGTGCCAGCAGTTTCAACGGACAAAACACTGAAGCTTTCTTT. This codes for CASSFNGQNTEAFF.

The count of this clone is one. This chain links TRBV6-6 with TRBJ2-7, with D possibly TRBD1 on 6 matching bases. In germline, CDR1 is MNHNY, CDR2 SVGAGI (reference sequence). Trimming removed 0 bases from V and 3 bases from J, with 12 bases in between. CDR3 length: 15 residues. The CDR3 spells CASSYSGTTDYEQYF. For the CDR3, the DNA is TGTGCCAGCAGTTACTCAGGGACAACAGACTACGAGCAGTACTTC.

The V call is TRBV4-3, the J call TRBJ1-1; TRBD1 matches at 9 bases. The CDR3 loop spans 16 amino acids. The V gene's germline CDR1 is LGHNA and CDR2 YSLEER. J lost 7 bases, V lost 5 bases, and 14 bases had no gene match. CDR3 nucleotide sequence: TGCGCCAGCAGCTACAGGGGGCGCAAGTTGAGCATTGAAGCTTTCTTT. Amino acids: CASSYRGRKLSIEAFF.

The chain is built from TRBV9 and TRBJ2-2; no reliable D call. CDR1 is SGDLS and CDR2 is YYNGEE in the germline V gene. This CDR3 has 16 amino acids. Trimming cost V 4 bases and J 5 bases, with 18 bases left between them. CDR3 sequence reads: CASSKNSNFLTGELFF. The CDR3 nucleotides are TGTGCCAGCAGCAAAAACTCGAACTTCTTGACCGGGGAGCTGTTTTTT.

The CDR3 region has the DNA TGTGCCAGCAGCCAAGTCAAGGGGGTGTACACCGGGGAGCTGTTTTTT. Amino acids: CASSQVKGVYTGELFF. The chain has TRBV3-1 (or the pseudogene TRBV3-2) and TRBJ2-2, with D perhaps matching TRBD1 (6 bases). CDR3 length: 16 amino acids. Germline CDR1 LGHDT, CDR2 YNNKEL (reference sequence). V lost 1 base, J lost 3 bases, and 12 bases lay in between.

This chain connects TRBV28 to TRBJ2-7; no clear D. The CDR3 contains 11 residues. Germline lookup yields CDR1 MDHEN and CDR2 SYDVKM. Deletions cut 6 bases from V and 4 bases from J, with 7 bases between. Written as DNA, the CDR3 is TGTGCCAGCAGACGCGAATACGAGCAGTACTTC. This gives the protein CASRREYEQYF.

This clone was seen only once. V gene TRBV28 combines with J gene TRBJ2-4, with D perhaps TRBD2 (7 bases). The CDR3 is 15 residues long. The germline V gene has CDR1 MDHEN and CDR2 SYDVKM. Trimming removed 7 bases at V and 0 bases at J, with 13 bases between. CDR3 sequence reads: CASKGGAVAKNIQYF. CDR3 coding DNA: TGTGCCAGCAAAGGGGGGGCAGTAGCCAAAAACATTCAGTACTTC.

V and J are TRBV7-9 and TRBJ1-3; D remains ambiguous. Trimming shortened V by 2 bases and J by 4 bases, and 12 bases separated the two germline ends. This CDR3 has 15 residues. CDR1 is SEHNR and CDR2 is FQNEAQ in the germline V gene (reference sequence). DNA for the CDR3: TGTGCCAGCAGCTTAATGCCGGGGTCCGGAAACACCATATATTTT. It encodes CASSLMPGSGNTIYF.

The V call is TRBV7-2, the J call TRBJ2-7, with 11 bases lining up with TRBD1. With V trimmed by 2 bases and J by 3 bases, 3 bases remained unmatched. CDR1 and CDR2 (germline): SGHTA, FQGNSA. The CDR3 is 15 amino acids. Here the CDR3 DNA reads TGTGCCAGCAGCTTAAGGACAGGGGGCGACTACGAGCAGTACTTC. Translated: CASSLRTGGDYEQYF.

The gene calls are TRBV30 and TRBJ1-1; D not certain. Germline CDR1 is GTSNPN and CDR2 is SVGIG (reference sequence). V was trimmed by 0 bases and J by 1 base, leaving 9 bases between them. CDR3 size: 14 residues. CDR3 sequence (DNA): TGTGCCTGGAGTGTACAACAATGGAACACTGAAGCTTTCTTT. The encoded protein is CAWSVQQWNTEAFF.

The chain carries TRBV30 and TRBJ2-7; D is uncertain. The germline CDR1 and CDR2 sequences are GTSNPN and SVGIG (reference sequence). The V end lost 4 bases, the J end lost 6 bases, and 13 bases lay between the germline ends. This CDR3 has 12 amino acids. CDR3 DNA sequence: TGTGCCTGGAACCCCACCGACTCCGAGCAGTACTTC. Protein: CAWNPTDSEQYF. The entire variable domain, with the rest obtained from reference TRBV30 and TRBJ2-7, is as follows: SQTIHQWPATLVQPVGSPLSLECTVEGTSNPNLYWYRQAAGRGLQLLFYSVGIGQISSEVPQNLSASRPQDRQFILSSKKLLLSDSGFYLCAWNPTDSEQYFGPGTRLTVT.

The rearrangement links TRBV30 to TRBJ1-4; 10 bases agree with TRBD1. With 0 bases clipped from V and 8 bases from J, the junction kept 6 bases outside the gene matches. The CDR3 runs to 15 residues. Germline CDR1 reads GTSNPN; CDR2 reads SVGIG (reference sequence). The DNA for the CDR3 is TGTGCCTGGAGTGTACGGACAGGGGGAGGGGAAAAACTGTTTTTT. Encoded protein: CAWSVRTGGGEKLFF.

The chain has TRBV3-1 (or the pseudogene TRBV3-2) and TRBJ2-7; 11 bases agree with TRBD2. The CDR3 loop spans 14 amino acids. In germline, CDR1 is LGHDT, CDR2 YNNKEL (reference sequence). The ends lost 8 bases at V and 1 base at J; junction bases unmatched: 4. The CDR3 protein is CASSLAGGSYEQYF. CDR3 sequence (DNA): TGTGCCAGCTCGTTAGCGGGGGGGTCCTACGAGCAGTACTTC.

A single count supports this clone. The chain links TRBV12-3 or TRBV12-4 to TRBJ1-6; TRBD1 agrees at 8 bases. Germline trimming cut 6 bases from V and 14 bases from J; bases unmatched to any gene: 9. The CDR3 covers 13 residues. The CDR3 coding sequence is TGTGCCAGCAGACCCTCGGACAGGGAGGCCCTCCACTTT. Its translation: CASRPSDREALHF.

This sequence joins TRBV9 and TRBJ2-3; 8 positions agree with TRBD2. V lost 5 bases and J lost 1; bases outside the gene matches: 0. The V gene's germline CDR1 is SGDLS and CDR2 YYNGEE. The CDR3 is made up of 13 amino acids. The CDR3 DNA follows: TGTGCCAGCAGGACTAGCGGCACAGATACGCAGTATTTT. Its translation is CASRTSGTDTQYF.

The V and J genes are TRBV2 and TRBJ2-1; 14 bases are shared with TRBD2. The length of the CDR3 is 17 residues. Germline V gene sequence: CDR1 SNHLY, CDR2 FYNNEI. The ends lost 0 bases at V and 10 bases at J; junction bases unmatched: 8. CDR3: CASSEAGGTSGGWEQFF. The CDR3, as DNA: TGTGCCAGCAGTGAAGCGGGTGGGACTAGCGGGGGTTGGGAGCAGTTCTTC.

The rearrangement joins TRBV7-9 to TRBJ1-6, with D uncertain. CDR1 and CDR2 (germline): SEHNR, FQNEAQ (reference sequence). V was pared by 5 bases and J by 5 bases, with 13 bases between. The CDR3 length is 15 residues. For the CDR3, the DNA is TGTGCCAGCAGCCCCGAACAGTTAAATAATTCACCCCTCCACTTT. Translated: CASSPEQLNNSPLHF.

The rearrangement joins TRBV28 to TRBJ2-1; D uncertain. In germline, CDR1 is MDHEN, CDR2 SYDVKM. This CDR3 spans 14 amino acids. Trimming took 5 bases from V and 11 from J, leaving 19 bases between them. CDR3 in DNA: TGTGCCAGCAGTGAACAGCAGTCCCCCACACAGCAGTTCTTC. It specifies CASSEQQSPTQQFF. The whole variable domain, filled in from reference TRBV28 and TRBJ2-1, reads DVKVTQSSRYLVKRTGEKVFLECVQDMDHENMFWYRQDPGLGLRLIYFSYDVKMKEKGDIPEGYSVSREKKERFSLILESASTNQTSMYLCASSEQQSPTQQFFGPGTRLTVL.

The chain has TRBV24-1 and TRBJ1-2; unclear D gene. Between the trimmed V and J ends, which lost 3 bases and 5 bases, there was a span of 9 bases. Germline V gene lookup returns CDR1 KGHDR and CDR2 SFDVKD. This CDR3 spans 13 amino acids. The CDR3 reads CATSDATGYGYTF. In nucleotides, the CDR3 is TGTGCCACCAGTGATGCGACGGGTTATGGCTACACCTTC.

In DNA, the CDR3 is TGTGCCAGCAGTTTAGGAACAGGCAATGAGCAGTTCTTC. Encoded protein: CASSLGTGNEQFF. This chain links TRBV12-3 or TRBV12-4 with TRBJ2-1; a weak D match, TRBD1 (5 bases). Trimming shortened V by 1 base and J by 6 bases, and 7 bases separated the two germline ends. The CDR3 is 13 amino acids.

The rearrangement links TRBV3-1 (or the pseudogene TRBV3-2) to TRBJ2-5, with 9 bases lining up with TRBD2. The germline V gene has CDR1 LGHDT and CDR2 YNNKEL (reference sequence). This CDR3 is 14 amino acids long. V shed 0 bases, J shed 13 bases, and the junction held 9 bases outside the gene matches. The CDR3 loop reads CASSQDLAGGPRYF. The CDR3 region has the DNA TGTGCCAGCAGCCAAGATCTGGCGGGAGGGCCGCGGTACTTC.

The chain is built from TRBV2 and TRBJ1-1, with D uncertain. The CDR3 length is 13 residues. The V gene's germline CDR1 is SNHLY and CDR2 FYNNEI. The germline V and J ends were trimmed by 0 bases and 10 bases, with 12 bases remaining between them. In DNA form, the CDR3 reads TGTGCCAGCAGTGAAGCGCAGGAGGAGCGAGCTTTCTTT. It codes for CASSEAQEERAFF.

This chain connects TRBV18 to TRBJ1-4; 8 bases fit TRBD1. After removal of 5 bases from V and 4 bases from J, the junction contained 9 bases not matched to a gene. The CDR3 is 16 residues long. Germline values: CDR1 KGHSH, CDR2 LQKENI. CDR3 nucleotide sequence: TGTGCCAGCTCAACCCGGACAGGGTGGAGTAATGAAAAACTGTTTTTT. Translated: CASSTRTGWSNEKLFF. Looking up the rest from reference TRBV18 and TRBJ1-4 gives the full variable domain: NAGVMQNPRHLVRRRGQEARLRCSPMKGHSHVYWYRQLPEEGLKFMVYLQKENIIDESGMPKERFSAEFPKEGPSILRIQQVVRGDSAAYFCASSTRTGWSNEKLFFGSGTQLSVL.

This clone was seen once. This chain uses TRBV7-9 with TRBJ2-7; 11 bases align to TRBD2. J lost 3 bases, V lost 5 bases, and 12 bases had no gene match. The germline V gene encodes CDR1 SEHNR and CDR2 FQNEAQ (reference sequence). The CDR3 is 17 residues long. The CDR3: CASSPDTGTSGYYEQYF. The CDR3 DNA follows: TGTGCCAGCAGCCCGGATACCGGGACTAGCGGATACTACGAGCAGTACTTC.

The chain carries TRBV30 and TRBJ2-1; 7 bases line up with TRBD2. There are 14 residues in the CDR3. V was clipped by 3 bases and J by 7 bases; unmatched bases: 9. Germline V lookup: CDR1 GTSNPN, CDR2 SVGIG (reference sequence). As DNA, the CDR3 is TGTGCCTGGAGAAGACCGGGAGGTAGGAATGAGCAGTTCTTC. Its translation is CAWRRPGGRNEQFF.

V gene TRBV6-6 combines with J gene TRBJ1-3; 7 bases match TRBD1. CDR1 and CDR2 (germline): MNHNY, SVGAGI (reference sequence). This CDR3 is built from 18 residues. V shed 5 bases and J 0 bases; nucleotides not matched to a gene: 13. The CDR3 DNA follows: TGTGCCAGCAGTCTAATAGGCGGGACAGATAGCTCTGGAAACACCATATATTTT. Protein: CASSLIGGTDSSGNTIYF.

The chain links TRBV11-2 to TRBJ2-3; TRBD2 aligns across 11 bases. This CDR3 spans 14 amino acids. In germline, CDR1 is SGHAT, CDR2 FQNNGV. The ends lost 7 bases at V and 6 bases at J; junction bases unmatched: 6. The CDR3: CASTGTSGLDTQYF. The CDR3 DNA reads TGTGCCAGCACCGGGACTAGCGGATTGGATACGCAGTATTTT.